This T cell receptor (beta chain) was profiled in a study of blood T cell repertoires in COVID-19. Study-level information: Acute and convalescent COVID-19 specimens originated in the United States, Italy and Spain. The analysed material was cDNA or gDNA that came from T cells, B-cell-depleted T cells, or PBMCs.

Per the original methods: It was from reference gene primer amplification that nucleated cell counts were estimated. Profiled with immunoSEQ multiplex PCR; TCRdb holds only in-frame clones, not every one. That table is the source of V, J and clone size, and D and trimming were worked out from the DNA. The sample carries 40,000 to 65,000 clones, just under 80% recorded once. The receptor's source is a human donor with active or convalescent COVID-19. The donor label of this sample is uncertain. The sample was peripheral blood.

CDR3 bases: TGTGCCAGCAGTACCAGGGTAGGGACCGGGGAGCTGTTTTTT. Translation: CASSTRVGTGELFF. J is TRBJ2-2 and V is TRBV11-2; a weak D match, TRBD1 (5 bases). This CDR3 region has 14 residues. V was shortened by 6 bases and J by 5 bases, with 13 bases between the two germline ends. CDR1 is SGHAT and CDR2 is FQNNGV in the germline V gene. Variable domain in full (rest from reference TRBV11-2 and TRBJ2-2): EAGVAQSPRYKIIEKRQSVAFWCNPISGHATLYWYQQILGQGPKLLIQFQNNGVVDDSQLPKDRFSAERLKGVDSTLKIQPAKLEDSAVYLCASSTRVGTGELFFGEGSRLTVL.